This TCR beta chain emerged from a study of T cell changes during pregnancy in multiple sclerosis. Using immunoSEQ multiplex PCR, the repertoire was profiled, and TCRdb retains in-frame clones only, with some absent. The sample comprises some 77,000 clones, about 92% of which are singletons, and around 0.2% rests with the top ten. The CDR3 is 16 amino acids. Trimming shortened V by 2 bases and J by 3 bases, and 14 bases separated the two germline ends. The germline CDR1 and CDR2 sequences are SNHLY and FYNNEI. V is TRBV2 and J is TRBJ1-5, with a tentative D call TRBD1 (5 bases). Here the sequenced sample was CD4+ T cells from peripheral blood mononuclear cells, taken before pregnancy. The sequence was collected from a female donor with multiple sclerosis, enrolled in a pregnancy study. CDR3 region: CASSEHGQGDNQPQHF. CDR3 DNA sequence: TGTGCCAGCAGTGAACATGGGCAGGGTGACAATCAGCCCCAGCATTTT.